This T cell receptor beta chain was recovered during a study of blood T cell repertoires in COVID-19. In the study overall: Italy, Spain and the United States were the sources of the convalescent and acute COVID-19 samples. PBMCs, B-cell-depleted T cells, or T cells provided the cDNA or gDNA that made up the material.

V was clipped by 4 bases and J by 0 bases, with 12 bases between them. Germline assignment: CDR1 MDHEN and CDR2 SYDVKM. The CDR3 is 15 amino acids. Under the authors' procedure: Estimated nucleated cell counts came from reference gene primer amplification. The assay was immunoSEQ multiplex PCR, and TCRdb's table has in-frame clones only and misses some. V, J and clone size were drawn from that table, and D and trimming were deduced from the DNA. Among about 81,000 clones listed, roughly 89% were seen once. The specimen sequenced was peripheral blood. The source of this sequence is a woman aged 45-65 years in a cohort sampled during active COVID-19. The chain carries TRBV28 and TRBJ1-2; a possible D gene is TRBD1 (5 bases). For the CDR3, the DNA is TGTGCCAGCAGTTGGGGCACAGGAGCTAACTATGGCTACACCTTC. This codes for CASSWGTGANYGYTF.